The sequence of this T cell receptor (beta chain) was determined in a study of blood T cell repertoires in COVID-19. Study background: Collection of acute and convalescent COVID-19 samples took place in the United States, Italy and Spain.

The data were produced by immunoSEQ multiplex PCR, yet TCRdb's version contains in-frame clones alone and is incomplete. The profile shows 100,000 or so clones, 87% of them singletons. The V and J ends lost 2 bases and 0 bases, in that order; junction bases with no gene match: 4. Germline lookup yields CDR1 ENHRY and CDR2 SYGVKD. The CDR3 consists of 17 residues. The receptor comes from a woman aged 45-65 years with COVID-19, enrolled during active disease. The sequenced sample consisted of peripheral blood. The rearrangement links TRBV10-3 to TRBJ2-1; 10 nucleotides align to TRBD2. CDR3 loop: CAISEASGRNSYNEQFF. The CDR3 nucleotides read TGTGCCATCAGTGAGGCTAGCGGGAGAAACTCCTACAATGAGCAGTTCTTC.